Shown below are 10 T cell receptor beta chains from a single sample sequenced in a study of tumor-infiltrating lymphocytes in primary liver carcinoma. A primer in the constant region served to generate TCR beta cDNA from about 470 ng of total RNA. Slightly modified ARM-PCR with three nested multiplex PCR rounds yielded TCR beta libraries. TRBV1-TRBV30 forward primers and a C-beta reverse primer were used in the first two PCR rounds, which each ran for around 11 cycles. Each CDR3 protein is one row after TCRdb ran MiXCR on the multiplex PCR reads. The sample carries roughly 100,000 distinct CDR3 sequences, roughly 80% recorded once. Unsorted bulk tissue (roughly 20-31 mg) underwent RNA and DNA co-extraction. Sequencing was done on a sample of liver tumor tissue from sampling region 3. Documented subset: tumor region T3, left-lateral pole. The receptors shown here come from a man aged 35 to 55 with primary liver carcinoma and hepatitis B virus infection.

With respect to this clonotype: It is likely a read error, because the conserved phenylalanine at the end of the CDR3 is missing. J is TRBJ1-1 and V is TRBV18, with D possibly matching TRBD1 (5 bases). Between the trimmed V and J ends, which lost 2 bases and 0 bases, there was a span of 13 bases. CDR3 length: 16 amino acids. Per germline, CDR1 KGHSH and CDR2 LQKENI. The CDR3 bases are TGTGCCAGCTCACCAACCCGAGACAGTCTGAACACTGAAGCTTTCCTT. Translation gives CASSPTRDSLNTEAFL.

As to this clonotype: A much larger clonotype is one base distant, so this may be a read error. The chain couples TRBV5-1 to TRBJ1-3; no firm D call. Trimming removed 4 bases from V and 4 bases from J, with 15 bases in between. There are 15 residues in the CDR3. Germline lookup yields CDR1 SGHRS and CDR2 YFSETQ. The chain's CDR3 is CASSTTLGNGNTIYF. In DNA form, the CDR3 reads TGCGCCAGCAGCACAACATTGGGGAACGGAAACACCATATATTTT.

With regard to this clonotype: One end of the junction fails to match germline, which may point to a read error. The rearrangement links TRBV12-5 to TRBJ2-7; maybe TRBD1 (5 bases). Germline CDR1 reads LGHNT; CDR2 reads FRNRAP. The CDR3 sequence is 13 residues long. The CDR3 here is CASKGIGSYKQYF. Here the CDR3 DNA reads TGTGCCAGTAAGGGGATCGGTTCCTACAAGCAGTACTTC.

The chain uses TRBV4-1 and TRBJ2-7; tentatively, D is TRBD1 (5 bases). The germline V gene encodes CDR1 MGHRA and CDR2 YSYEKL. V lost 4 bases and J lost 5, with 15 bases in between. This CDR3 has 14 residues. CDR3 DNA sequence: TGCGCCAGCAGCCTCCTAGGGGTAGGGGACGAGCAGTACTTC. It specifies CASSLLGVGDEQYF.

In the case of this clonotype: Germline and junction disagree at one end, which may indicate a read error. The CDR3: CAIRPTGVLRNEQFF. The CDR3 DNA sequence: TGTGCCATCAGACCCACAGGGGTTCTGCGCAATGAACAGTTCTTC. The chain couples TRBV11-1 to TRBJ2-1; 7 positions match TRBD1. The CDR3 is made up of 15 amino acids. The V gene's germline CDR1 is SGHAT and CDR2 FQDESV (reference sequence).

As for this clonotype: A read error may account for a junction end that differs from germline. The V and J genes are TRBV11-2 and TRBJ2-3; D possibly corresponds to TRBD2 (6 bases). In germline, CDR1 is SGHAT, CDR2 FQNNGV. The CDR3 sequence is 15 residues long. The DNA for the CDR3 is TGTGTCAGCAGCCCAGACTTGGGCGGGGCCTATACGCAGTATTTT. Protein: CVSSPDLGGAYTQYF.

This rearrangement joins TRBV4-1 to TRBJ1-3; D not certain. Germline V gene sequence: CDR1 MGHRA, CDR2 YSYEKL. CDR3 length: 19 residues. CDR3 region: CTCSPYVRVRILSGNTIYF. As DNA, the CDR3 is TGCACCTGCAGCCCGTATGTCCGGGTCAGAATCCTCTCTGGAAACACCATATATTTT.

About this clonotype: An end of the junction differs from the germline gene, which may be a read error. The chain couples TRBV11-2 to TRBJ2-1, with D unresolved. Germline V gene data show CDR1 as SGHAT and CDR2 as FQNNGV. The CDR3 is 14 amino acids. Written as DNA, the CDR3 is TGTGTCAGCAACTTGTTGGGGTTCGACAATGAGCAGTTCTTC. Amino acid sequence: CVSNLLGFDNEQFF.

Details on this clonotype: A read error may account for a junction end that differs from germline. The genes are TRBV6-4 and TRBJ2-3; 10 bases are shared with TRBD1. The CDR3 is 15 residues long. In germline, CDR1 is MRHNA, CDR2 SNTAGT. CDR3 amino acids: CDSSDTGTGAETQYF. CDR3 sequence (DNA): TGTGACAGCAGTGACACTGGGACAGGGGCAGAAACGCAGTATTTT.

Only a few counts were recorded for this clonotype. At one of its ends the junction is not consistent with the germline gene, which may arise from a read error. The chain links TRBV6-6 to TRBJ2-7; possible D gene TRBD2, 6 bases. The germline V gene has CDR1 MNHNY and CDR2 SVGAGI (reference sequence). The CDR3 is made up of 14 amino acids. The CDR3 nucleotides are TGTGCCAACAGTTACCGGAGGGACGGTTACGAGCAATACTTC. Residues: CANSYRRDGYEQYF.